One sample yielded the 31 T cell receptor beta chains listed below, sequenced in a study of Tregs in tolerant kidney transplant recipients (dated by TCRdb to the late 2010s). The intended sense of this specimen's time point label: blood sample drawn before combined kidney and bone marrow transplant. The library was built by means of the immunoSEQ multiplex PCR assay. The source is immuneACCESS, and TCRdb retained only in-frame sequences with V and J called. Part of the clones is not carried over; for the studies checked, unresolved V genes explain less than half of this, and the remainder is unexplained. This sample has about 94,000 clones in its table, and 93% of those were observed once. The top ten hold 0.35% to 0.55% of the sample. Specimen: CD4+ T cells from blood, collected before the transplant. These TCRs come from a human donor who received a combined kidney and bone marrow transplant.

This chain joins TRBV7-2 and TRBJ2-3; 11 bases map to TRBD2. The germline gives CDR1 SGHTA, CDR2 FQGNSA. CDR3 size: 14 residues. Losses at the gene ends were 3 bases for V and 5 bases for J; bases not matched to a gene: 1. In DNA, the CDR3 is TGTGCCAGCAGCTTTGGACTAGCGGGAGATACGCAGTATTTT. Amino acids: CASSFGLAGDTQYF.

This chain joins TRBV18 and TRBJ2-7, with a possible D match to TRBD2 (6 bases). Germline V CDR1 and CDR2: KGHSH, LQKENI. This CDR3 comprises 15 residues. Trimming pared 2 bases from V and 0 bases from J, leaving 11 bases between. The chain's CDR3 is CASSPFSGSSYEQYF. The CDR3 DNA sequence: TGTGCCAGCTCACCATTTAGCGGTAGCTCCTACGAGCAGTACTTC.

The rearrangement joins TRBV7-6 to TRBJ2-5, with 7 bases identical to TRBD1. TRBJ2-7 explains the end of the DNA better; the J call may be wrong. The CDR3 sequence is 13 residues long. The germline V gene encodes CDR1 SGHVS and CDR2 FNYEAQ. The CDR3 is CASSLGQLYEQYF. The CDR3 DNA follows: TGTGCCAGCAGCTTGGGACAGCTCTACGAGCAGTACTTC.

The chain joins TRBV5-5 to TRBJ1-5; D not certain. Trimming shortened V by 2 bases and J by 0 bases, and 3 bases separated the two germline ends. The CDR3 is made up of 13 amino acids. The germline V gene has CDR1 SGHKS and CDR2 YYEKEE (reference sequence). CDR3 coding DNA: TGTGCCAGCAGCTTCTATAGCAATCAGCCCCAGCATTTT. This gives the protein CASSFYSNQPQHF.

The chain recombines TRBV9 with TRBJ2-3, with 8 positions matching TRBD2. V shed 0 bases and J 2 bases; nucleotides not matched to a gene: 8. This CDR3 spans 17 amino acids. The germline CDR1 and CDR2 sequences are SGDLS and YYNGEE. The CDR3 DNA follows: TGTGCCAGCAGCGTAGGGGGGCGGGGGGCCCCCACAGATACGCAGTATTTT. This codes for CASSVGGRGAPTDTQYF. The entire variable domain, with the rest obtained from reference TRBV9 and TRBJ2-3, is as follows: DSGVTQTPKHLITATGQRVTLRCSPRSGDLSVYWYQQSLDQGLQFLIQYYNGEERAKGNILERFSAQQFPDLHSELNLSSLELGDSALYFCASSVGGRGAPTDTQYFGPGTRLTVL.

The chain has TRBV28 and TRBJ1-6; 7 positions agree with TRBD1. Germline V gene lookup returns CDR1 MDHEN and CDR2 SYDVKM. The CDR3 has 14 residues. The trim removed 6 bases at V and 8 bases at J, leaving 7 bases unmatched. CDR3 bases: TGTGCCAGCAGCCTTGACAGGGAGGATTCACCCCTCCACTTT. Its translation is CASSLDREDSPLHF.

The rearrangement uses TRBV29-1 and TRBJ1-1; the D is unclear. Trimming cost V 5 bases and J 6 bases, with 16 bases left between them. Germline V gene lookup returns CDR1 SQVTM and CDR2 ANQGSEA. CDR3 size: 13 residues. The CDR3 bases are TGCAGCGTTCAACTAACCGGGATGTCTGAAGCTTTCTTT. Protein sequence: CSVQLTGMSEAFF.

The CDR3 bases are TGTGCCAGCAGCTTAGGGCGGATCTCCTACAATGAGCAGTTCTTC. As protein: CASSLGRISYNEQFF. V is TRBV11-3 and J is TRBJ2-1, with D unresolved. V lost 1 base and J lost 0, with 7 bases in between. The CDR3 is 15 residues long. The germline gives CDR1 SGHNT, CDR2 YENEEA.

The rearrangement joins TRBV2 to TRBJ2-3; D gene unclear. This CDR3 has 12 amino acids. Germline CDR1 is SNHLY and CDR2 is FYNNEI. V was trimmed by 8 bases and J by 0 bases, leaving 6 bases between them. The CDR3 DNA is TGTGCCAGCCTCTTGAGCACAGATACGCAGTATTTT. It specifies CASLLSTDTQYF.

V is TRBV4-1 and J is TRBJ2-1; 10 bases fit TRBD2. V was pared by 3 bases and J by 10 bases, with 12 bases of the junction left unmatched. Germline V gene sequence: CDR1 MGHRA, CDR2 YSYEKL. This CDR3 region has 16 residues. CDR3 protein: CASSQRLAGGLEEQFF. CDR3 in DNA: TGCGCCAGCAGCCAGCGACTAGCGGGCGGTCTCGAGGAGCAGTTCTTC.

This chain joins TRBV6-5 and TRBJ1-1; D perhaps matches TRBD1 (5 bases). This CDR3 has 12 residues. CDR1 and CDR2 from the germline V gene are MNHEY and SVGAGI. With 8 bases removed from V and 5 bases from J, the gap between germline ends came to 12 bases. DNA for the CDR3: TGTGCCAGCCGGACGGGGGTTACTGAAGCTTTCTTT. This sequence encodes CASRTGVTEAFF.

The J gene is TRBJ1-1, the V gene TRBV7-8; TRBD1 might be the D (5 bases). The CDR3 extends over 14 amino acids. CDR1 is SGHVS and CDR2 is FQNEAQ in the germline V gene. V was clipped by 4 bases and J by 1 base, with 10 bases between them. CDR3 sequence: CASSYMGGNTEAFF. Here the CDR3 DNA reads TGTGCCAGCAGCTACATGGGGGGGAACACTGAAGCTTTCTTT. The variable domain in full, completed from reference TRBV7-8 and TRBJ1-1, reads GAGVSQSPRYKVAKRGQDVALRCDPISGHVSLFWYQQALGQGPEFLTYFQNEAQLDKSGLPSDRFFAERPEGSVSTLKIQRTQQEDSAVYLCASSYMGGNTEAFFGQGTRLTVV.

The chain has TRBV19 and TRBJ1-2; the D gene is possibly TRBD1 (5 bases). The V gene lost 5 bases and the J gene lost 6 bases, with 13 bases spanning the gap. Germline-derived CDR1 and CDR2 are LNHDA and SQIVND (reference sequence). The CDR3 extends over 13 amino acids. The CDR3 spells CASSFRGGDGYTF. The CDR3, as DNA: TGTGCCAGTAGTTTTCGGGGGGGGGATGGCTACACCTTC.

The chain employs TRBV10-3 and TRBJ2-5; 7 positions agree with TRBD1. Germline CDR1 ENHRY, CDR2 SYGVKD. V dropped 10 bases and J dropped 2; count of bases not matched to a gene: 1. There are 11 residues in the CDR3. Here the CDR3 reads CATTGQETQYF. CDR3 nucleotide sequence: TGTGCCACGACAGGGCAAGAGACCCAGTACTTC.

DNA for the CDR3: TGTGCCAGCTCACCACTGGGGGGGGGAGAAACTGAAGCTTTCTTT. Protein product: CASSPLGGGETEAFF. This rearrangement joins TRBV18 to TRBJ1-1; D might be TRBD1 (5 bases). Trimming took 1 base from V and 5 from J, leaving 14 bases between them. The CDR3 sequence is 15 residues long. Per the germline V gene, CDR1 is KGHSH and CDR2 is LQKENI.

V gene TRBV29-1 combines with J gene TRBJ1-1; perhaps TRBD1 as D (5 bases). V lost 6 bases and J 0 bases, leaving 14 bases between the germline ends. This CDR3 region has 14 residues. Germline CDR1 reads SQVTM; CDR2 reads ANQGSEA. CDR3 coding DNA: TGCAGCGTCTTAGGACACAAAGTGAACACTGAAGCTTTCTTT. The encoded protein is CSVLGHKVNTEAFF.

V gene TRBV4-3 combines with J gene TRBJ2-5, with a possible D match to TRBD2 (7 bases). This CDR3 spans 15 amino acids. V shed 1 base and J shed 7 bases, with 16 bases lying between them. Germline V gives CDR1 LGHNA, CDR2 YSLEER. CDR3 coding DNA: TGCGCCAGCAGCCAAGTGGTGGGGGGGGCTAGGACCCAGTACTTC. Its translation is CASSQVVGGARTQYF.

The chain combines TRBV6-1 with TRBJ1-1; D uncertain. CDR1 and CDR2 from the germline V gene are MNHNS and SASEGT. This CDR3 comprises 11 residues. V dropped 3 bases and J dropped 11 bases, with 10 bases sitting between them. The CDR3: CASSETKLAFF. The CDR3 bases are TGTGCCAGCAGTGAGACAAAATTGGCTTTCTTT.

The chain's CDR3 is CAIRQGDPPYEQYF. As DNA, the CDR3 is TGTGCCATAAGACAGGGCGATCCCCCCTACGAGCAGTACTTC. The chain uses TRBV27 and TRBJ2-7, with 7 bases lining up with TRBD1. CDR3 length: 14 amino acids. Trimming at V came to 10 bases and at J to 2 bases, leaving 11 bases not matched to a gene. The germline V gene has CDR1 MNHEY and CDR2 SMNVEV (reference sequence).

This clone was seen just once. The rearrangement joins TRBV4-3 to TRBJ2-4; 8 nucleotides match TRBD1. V lost 4 bases to trimming and J lost 3 bases; unmatched junction nucleotides: 8. CDR3 length equals 16 residues. Germline CDR1 is LGHNA and CDR2 is YSLEER. The DNA of the CDR3 is TGCGCCAGCAGCCCCCAGGGGGCCGGTGACAAAAACATTCAGTACTTC. Translated, it gives CASSPQGAGDKNIQYF.

This chain uses TRBV5-4 with TRBJ2-3, with D possibly matching TRBD2 (6 bases). The V end was cut by 5 bases, the J end by 6 bases, with 13 bases between. Looked up from germline, CDR1 is SGHNT and CDR2 is YYREEE (reference sequence). CDR3 size: 13 residues. The CDR3 nucleotides read TGTGCCAGCAGGGGGGAGGTTTTGGATACGCAGTATTTT. Its protein product is CASRGEVLDTQYF.

The V gene is TRBV5-1, the J gene TRBJ1-6, with 7 nucleotides matching TRBD1. The CDR3 sequence is 14 residues long. Trimming took 0 bases from V and 9 from J; bases not matched to a gene: 3. Germline CDR1 is SGHRS and CDR2 is YFSETQ. The CDR3 loop reads CASSLGQGSSPLHF. The CDR3 nucleotides are TGCGCCAGCAGCTTGGGACAGGGAAGTTCACCCCTCCACTTT.

J is TRBJ1-1 and V is TRBV5-4; possible D gene TRBD1, 5 bases. Per the germline V gene, CDR1 is SGHNT and CDR2 is YYREEE (reference sequence). Trimming stripped 1 base from V and 1 base from J, with 11 bases between. The CDR3 length is 15 residues. The CDR3 DNA reads TGTGCCAGCAGCTTGACTGTGCAGGGGAACACTGAAGCTTTCTTT. It codes for CASSLTVQGNTEAFF.

This chain links TRBV20-1 with TRBJ2-1; D not certain. This CDR3 is built from 11 residues. Trimming took 1 base from V and 9 from J, leaving 7 bases between them. The germline gives CDR1 DFQATT, CDR2 SNEGSKA (reference sequence). CDR3 sequence reads: CSARGGVEQFF. The DNA of the CDR3 is TGCAGTGCTAGAGGTGGAGTTGAGCAGTTCTTC.

The V and J genes are TRBV4-2 and TRBJ2-7; D is unclear. With 1 base removed from V and 0 bases from J, the gap between germline ends came to 16 bases. Germline V lookup: CDR1 LGHNA, CDR2 YNFKEQ. The CDR3 is 17 amino acids. This chain's CDR3 is CASSQAGSRPSSYEQYF. CDR3 bases: TGTGCCAGCAGCCAAGCGGGTTCGCGGCCTAGCTCCTACGAGCAGTACTTC.

The V call is TRBV10-3, the J call TRBJ2-3; TRBD1 matches at 12 bases. With V trimmed by 10 bases and J by 3 bases, 5 bases remained unmatched. This CDR3 region has 14 residues. The germline V gene has CDR1 ENHRY and CDR2 SYGVKD. The CDR3 reads CATGDRGRTDTQYF. The CDR3 bases are TGTGCCACGGGGGACAGGGGGCGAACAGATACGCAGTATTTT.

The chain links TRBV19 to TRBJ1-1, with D maybe TRBD1 (6 bases). V lost 4 bases to trimming and J lost 1 base, with 13 bases between them. This CDR3 region has 15 residues. CDR1 LNHDA and CDR2 SQIVND come from the germline V gene (reference sequence). The CDR3 here is CASSSLGGPNTEAFF. The CDR3 region has the DNA TGTGCCAGTAGTAGCCTAGGGGGACCGAACACTGAAGCTTTCTTT.

J is TRBJ2-5 and V is TRBV4-1; TRBD2 matches 11 bases. The CDR3 sequence is 17 residues long. Per the germline V gene, CDR1 is MGHRA and CDR2 is YSYEKL. V lost 1 base and J lost 3; bases outside the gene matches: 7. CDR3 loop: CASSQVGSTSGEETQYF. The CDR3, as DNA: TGCGCCAGCAGCCAAGTCGGCTCGACTAGCGGGGAAGAGACCCAGTACTTC.

The chain links TRBV9 to TRBJ2-1; 7 bases fit TRBD1. The V segment lost 4 bases and the J segment 8 bases; nucleotides outside the gene matches: 6. Germline CDR1 SGDLS, CDR2 YYNGEE. The CDR3 length is 13 residues. The CDR3 region is CASSPTGADEQFF. CDR3 in DNA: TGTGCCAGCAGCCCCACAGGGGCGGATGAGCAGTTCTTC. The complete variable domain, with remaining parts taken from reference TRBV9 and TRBJ2-1, reads DSGVTQTPKHLITATGQRVTLRCSPRSGDLSVYWYQQSLDQGLQFLIQYYNGEERAKGNILERFSAQQFPDLHSELNLSSLELGDSALYFCASSPTGADEQFFGPGTRLTVL.

This CDR3 reads CASSLGRRAGARGDTQYF. The CDR3 bases are TGTGCCAGCAGCTTAGGGCGGCGAGCGGGGGCCAGGGGAGATACGCAGTATTTT. The rearrangement links TRBV11-2 to TRBJ2-3; 8 positions match TRBD2. CDR3 size: 18 residues. Germline CDR1 is SGHAT and CDR2 is FQNNGV. V lost 1 base and J lost 5; bases outside the gene matches: 14.

The rearrangement uses TRBV7-9 and TRBJ2-7; maybe TRBD1 (6 bases). From germline, CDR1 is SEHNR and CDR2 FQNEAQ (reference sequence). The CDR3 sequence is 15 residues long. Trimming took off 5 bases at V and 5 bases at J, with 19 bases between the two ends. CDR3 loop: CASSLRTGNLNEQYF. The CDR3 nucleotides are TGTGCCAGCAGCCTCCGTACAGGGAATCTCAACGAGCAGTACTTC.